The 7 T cell receptor beta chains below come from one sample, sequenced in a study of radiotherapy plus CTLA-4 blockade in lung cancer. Data came from immunoSEQ multiplex PCR; TCRdb stores just in-frame clones and leaves some out. The sample includes 86,000 or so clones, about 78% of them seen just once. The material sequenced was peripheral blood, taken from a patient treated with radiotherapy plus ipilimumab. The receptors shown here come from a human donor with non-small cell lung cancer who had a partial response to radiotherapy plus ipilimumab. Some clones in this sample may be carry-over from other donors' samples.

The CDR3 nucleotides read TGTGCCAGTAGTGGGAACAGGGGTGGCGAGCAGTTCTTC. This codes for CASSGNRGGEQFF. J is TRBJ2-1 and V is TRBV19; 7 bases map to TRBD1. The ends lost 5 bases at V and 10 bases at J; junction bases unmatched: 8. The CDR3 runs to 13 residues. CDR1 LNHDA and CDR2 SQIVND come from the germline V gene (reference sequence). Looking up the rest from reference TRBV19 and TRBJ2-1 gives the full variable domain: DGGITQSPKYLFRKEGQNVTLSCEQNLNHDAMYWYRQDPGQGLRLIYYSQIVNDFQKGDIAEGYSVSREKKESFPLTVTSAQKNPTAFYLCASSGNRGGEQFFGPGTRLTVL.

The V call is TRBV27, the J call TRBJ2-5; 8 nucleotides match TRBD2. V lost 8 bases and J lost 4; bases outside the gene matches: 9. This CDR3 spans 14 amino acids. The germline V gene encodes CDR1 MNHEY and CDR2 SMNVEV (reference sequence). CDR3 nucleotide sequence: TGTGCCAGCGGTCTGACGGGAGGGCGAGAGACCCAGTACTTC. This codes for CASGLTGGRETQYF.

J is TRBJ2-5 and V is TRBV6-6, with D uncertain. V shed 5 bases and J shed 4 bases, with 5 bases lying between them. There are 11 residues in the CDR3. Per the germline V gene, CDR1 is MNHNY and CDR2 is SVGAGI (reference sequence). CDR3 in amino acids: CASSPIETQYF. DNA for the CDR3: TGTGCCAGCAGTCCCATAGAGACCCAGTACTTC.

This clone was seen just once. The rearrangement uses TRBV5-1 and TRBJ2-7; no reliable D call. Trimming cost V 4 bases and J 6 bases, with 14 bases left between them. Germline-derived CDR1 and CDR2 are SGHRS and YFSETQ. This CDR3 spans 13 amino acids. CDR3 in amino acids: CASSTGWVGEQYF. Here the CDR3 DNA reads TGCGCCAGCAGCACCGGGTGGGTGGGCGAGCAGTACTTC.

For this clone: The sample holds other DNA sequences that translate to the same CDR3. J is TRBJ2-7 and V is TRBV4-3; weak D call: TRBD1 (6 bases). Germline CDR1 and CDR2: LGHNA and YSLEER. The CDR3 is made up of 13 amino acids. V was trimmed by 4 bases and J by 1 base, leaving 8 bases between them. CDR3 residues: CASSRGQSYEQYF. Written as DNA, the CDR3 is TGCGCCAGCAGCCGAGGACAGTCCTACGAGCAGTACTTC.

This chain links TRBV28 with TRBJ2-1, with TRBD2 identical over 9 bases. The CDR3 runs 16 residues. Germline V gene data show CDR1 as MDHEN and CDR2 as SYDVKM. Unmatched junction bases numbered 9, after V lost 2 bases and J lost 7 bases. The CDR3 region is CASSLSAGGPRNEQFF. Written as DNA, the CDR3 is TGTGCCAGCAGTTTAAGCGCGGGAGGGCCAAGGAATGAGCAGTTCTTC.

The rearrangement links TRBV5-8 to TRBJ1-1; TRBD1 is a possible D gene (5 bases). The V gene's germline CDR1 is SGHTS and CDR2 YDEGEE. V lost 4 bases and J 5 bases, leaving 9 bases between the germline ends. The CDR3 is 12 amino acids. In DNA, the CDR3 is TGTGCCAGCAGCCGAAGGGGTACTGAAGCTTTCTTT. Encoded protein: CASSRRGTEAFF.